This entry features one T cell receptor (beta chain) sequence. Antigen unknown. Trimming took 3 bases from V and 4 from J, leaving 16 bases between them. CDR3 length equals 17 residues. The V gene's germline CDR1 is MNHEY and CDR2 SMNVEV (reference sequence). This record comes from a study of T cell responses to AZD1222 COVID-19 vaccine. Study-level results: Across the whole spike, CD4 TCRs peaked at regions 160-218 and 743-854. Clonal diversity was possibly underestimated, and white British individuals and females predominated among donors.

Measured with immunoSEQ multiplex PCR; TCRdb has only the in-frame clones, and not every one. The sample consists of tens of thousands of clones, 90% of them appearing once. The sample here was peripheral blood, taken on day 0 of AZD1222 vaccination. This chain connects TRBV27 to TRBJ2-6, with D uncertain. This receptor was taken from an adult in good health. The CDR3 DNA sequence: TGTGCCAGCAGTTTGTCTCCTACCCGGCCAGGGGCCAACGTCCTGACTTTC. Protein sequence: CASSLSPTRPGANVLTF.